This T cell receptor beta chain was recorded in a study of response to subunit inactivated influenza vaccine. MiXCR, applied by TCRdb to the RT-PCR reads, yields one record per CDR3 protein. The sample shows around 530,000 distinct CDR3 sequences, 16% of them seen only once. This clonotype has ten or more counts. The antigen is not known. Study observations and caveats: A suggestion made by the authors is that each seasonal influenza vaccination recruits few new T cells.

This CDR3 has 15 amino acids. Trimming left V 6 bases short and J 3 bases short, with 15 bases between. The V and J genes are TRBV12-3 or TRBV12-4 and TRBJ1-3; maybe TRBD1 (5 bases). The clonotype was recovered from a man between 45 and 75 years old who received an inactivated influenza vaccine. The sequenced sample was CD4+ T cells sorted from PBMCs, obtained around 25 months after vaccination. In DNA form, the CDR3 reads TGTGCCAGCAGCCTAGGGGTTTCTGATGGAAACACCATATATTTT. Translating it yields CASSLGVSDGNTIYF.